The sequence of this TCR beta chain was determined in a study of monozygotic twins with inflammatory bowel disease. Study results and limitations: IBD patients had lower TCRbeta diversity (inverse Simpson) than healthy co-twins. IBD patients shared fewer clonotypes with others than healthy twins, especially with disease activity.

Per the germline V gene, CDR1 is SGHRS and CDR2 is YFSETQ. This CDR3 comprises 18 residues. Remarks on this clonotype: Antigen unknown.

The total RNA came straight from whole blood, and T cells were not sorted beforehand. TCRdb re-called the 5' RACE reads and catalogs CDR3 proteins one per entry, DNA excluded. Its clone listing holds around 410,000 distinct CDR3 sequences. This sequence was found in a human donor with ulcerative colitis or Crohn's disease, or a healthy co-twin of an affected twin (not recorded which). The J gene is TRBJ2-6, the V gene TRBV5-1; TCRdb's assignment of TRBD1 cannot be checked, as there is no DNA. Sequenced: blood. CDR3 amino acids: CASSLRAGDFSGANVLTF.